Below, 24 T cell receptor beta chains from the same sample are listed, as sequenced in a study of blood T cell repertoires in COVID-19. Using immunoSEQ multiplex PCR, the repertoire was profiled, and TCRdb retains in-frame clones only, with some absent. The data hold approximately 220,000 clones, with 70% to 90% observed a single time. The material sequenced was peripheral blood. The receptors derive from a man aged 35 to 55 with acute or convalescent COVID-19.

This clone was counted only a few times. The chain couples TRBV27 to TRBJ2-1; TRBD2 matches 15 bases. V was pared by 0 bases and J by 7 bases, with 10 bases of the junction left unmatched. Germline CDR1 and CDR2: MNHEY and SMNVEV (reference sequence). The CDR3 runs 19 residues. The CDR3 DNA sequence: TGTGCCAGCAGTTTATCAGCACCGGGACTAGCGGGAGGACGAAATGAGCAGTTCTTC. As protein: CASSLSAPGLAGGRNEQFF.

The V call is TRBV19, the J call TRBJ1-1; 7 nucleotides line up with TRBD1. CDR1 is LNHDA and CDR2 is SQIVND in the germline V gene (reference sequence). V lost 4 bases to trimming and J lost 1 base; unmatched junction nucleotides: 9. This CDR3 contains 16 residues. The CDR3 DNA sequence: TGTGCCAGTAGTAGCAGGGGGAGGTTGAGGAACACTGAAGCTTTCTTT. Translation: CASSSRGRLRNTEAFF.

The genes are TRBV20-1 and TRBJ2-5, with a possible D match to TRBD1 (5 bases). Germline V gene data show CDR1 as DFQATT and CDR2 as SNEGSKA (reference sequence). Trimming left V 5 bases short and J 4 bases short, with 8 bases between. CDR3 length: 11 amino acids. This CDR3 is CSAPTGETQYF. As DNA, the CDR3 is TGCAGTGCTCCCACAGGAGAGACCCAGTACTTC.

The gene calls are TRBV28 and TRBJ1-2, with a tentative D call TRBD1 (5 bases). Trimming left V 5 bases short and J 2 bases short, with 21 bases between. This CDR3 contains 17 residues. Germline-derived CDR1 and CDR2 are MDHEN and SYDVKM. CDR3 protein: CASSTLPLARVNYGYTF. In DNA form, the CDR3 reads TGTGCCAGCAGTACCCTCCCCCTGGCCAGGGTAAACTATGGCTACACCTTC.

The J gene is TRBJ1-2, the V gene TRBV25-1; D is uncertain. V lost 3 bases and J lost 8, with 16 bases in between. CDR1 is MGHDK, CDR2 SYGVNS, per germline. CDR3 length equals 14 residues. CDR3 in DNA: TGTGCCAGCAGTGAGTCAGGAGGAGCCGGGGGCTACACCTTC. Translation: CASSESGGAGGYTF.

The chain has TRBV6-1 and TRBJ1-1, with D hard to call. Deletions cut 4 bases from V and 5 bases from J, with 11 bases between. The CDR3 runs 13 residues. The germline CDR1 and CDR2 sequences are MNHNS and SASEGT. CDR3 coding DNA: TGTGCCAGCAGTGGTGGGGAGATAACTGAAGCTTTCTTT. Its protein is CASSGGEITEAFF.

This clone came up many times. The chain recombines TRBV24-1 with TRBJ1-5; 9 bases are a match to TRBD1. Germline CDR1 is KGHDR and CDR2 is SFDVKD. After removal of 8 bases from V and 2 bases from J, the junction contained 12 bases not matched to a gene. The CDR3 sequence is 17 residues long. The chain's CDR3 is CATICPPGQGRNQPQHF. CDR3 DNA sequence: TGTGCCACCATTTGTCCTCCGGGACAGGGACGCAATCAGCCCCAGCATTTT.

The J gene is TRBJ2-3, the V gene TRBV30, with 7 bases that match TRBD2. CDR1 is GTSNPN and CDR2 is SVGIG in the germline V gene (reference sequence). This CDR3 is built from 14 residues. J lost 6 bases, V lost 0 bases, and 6 bases had no gene match. The CDR3 nucleotides read TGTGCCTGGAGTGTCGACGCCGGGGGGGATACGCAGTATTTT. Residues: CAWSVDAGGDTQYF.

The chain is built from TRBV19 and TRBJ2-7; 8 bases map to TRBD1. Germline CDR1 and CDR2: LNHDA and SQIVND (reference sequence). The V segment lost 4 bases and the J segment 0 bases; nucleotides outside the gene matches: 5. CDR3 length: 15 amino acids. CDR3 protein: CASSRQGPSSYEQYF. The CDR3 DNA reads as TGTGCCAGTAGTAGACAGGGGCCAAGCTCCTACGAGCAGTACTTC. The variable domain in full, with the rest retrieved from reference TRBV19 and TRBJ2-7, is DGGITQSPKYLFRKEGQNVTLSCEQNLNHDAMYWYRQDPGQGLRLIYYSQIVNDFQKGDIAEGYSVSREKKESFPLTVTSAQKNPTAFYLCASSRQGPSSYEQYFGPGTRLTVT.

The chain links TRBV10-3 to TRBJ2-7; 11 nucleotides align to TRBD1. The CDR3 spans 15 residues. Germline V gene sequence: CDR1 ENHRY, CDR2 SYGVKD. V dropped 3 bases and J dropped 2; count of bases not matched to a gene: 3. The CDR3 nucleotides read TGTGCCATCAGTGACACGGGACAGGGGGCCTACGAGCAGTACTTC. Translated: CAISDTGQGAYEQYF.

In this sample, this clone turned up once. The chain links TRBV7-8 to TRBJ2-3, with D possibly being TRBD1 or TRBD2 (6 bases each). The V and J ends lost 5 bases and 6 bases respectively, with 12 bases between them. The CDR3 loop spans 13 amino acids. Germline V gives CDR1 SGHVS, CDR2 FQNEAQ. The CDR3 spells CASSRGTIDTQYF. Written as DNA, the CDR3 is TGTGCCAGCAGCCGGGGGACAATTGATACGCAGTATTTT.

This clone was recorded once. This chain connects TRBV19 to TRBJ2-7; 7 bases fit TRBD1. This CDR3 contains 13 residues. Germline V gene sequence: CDR1 LNHDA, CDR2 SQIVND (reference sequence). The junction had 8 bases not matched to a gene; V was cut back by 7 bases and J by 5 bases. CDR3 in DNA: TGTGCCAGTAACCCGACAGGGTTCAACGAGCAGTACTTC. It translates to CASNPTGFNEQYF.

The gene calls are TRBV3-1 (or the pseudogene TRBV3-2) and TRBJ1-1, with 7 bases that match TRBD1. Germline loops: CDR1 LGHDT, CDR2 YNNKEL (reference sequence). The CDR3 runs to 13 residues. Trimming at V came to 3 bases and at J to 3 bases, leaving 1 base not matched to a gene. The CDR3 region has the DNA TGTGCCAGCAGCCAGGGACAGTACACTGAAGCTTTCTTT. Its protein is CASSQGQYTEAFF.

The V and J genes are TRBV21-1 and TRBJ2-3; the table's TRBD2 call for D was not verified on the DNA. TRBV21-1 is termed a pseudogene. This CDR3 comprises 17 residues. CDR3 sequence: CASSSPGTSECTDTQYF. The DNA of the CDR3 is TGTGCCAGCAGCTCCCCCGGGACTAGCGAATGCACAGATACGCAGTATTTT.

CDR3 coding DNA: TGCAGCGTTGAAGTTCAGGGAACGCCCGAGCAGTACTTC. It codes for CSVEVQGTPEQYF. The chain carries TRBV29-1 and TRBJ2-7; weak D call: TRBD1 (5 bases). Germline V gives CDR1 SQVTM, CDR2 ANQGSEA. The CDR3 totals 13 residues. V was trimmed by 1 base and J by 6 bases, leaving 13 bases between them.

V and J are TRBV12-2 and TRBJ2-7; whether TRBD1, the table's D call, matches the DNA was not checked. TRBV12-2 is a listed pseudogene. CDR3 length: 15 residues. This chain's CDR3 is CASRLVTGKSYEQYF. CDR3 coding DNA: TGTGCAAGTCGCTTAGTCACAGGGAAATCCTACGAGCAGTACTTC.

This clone has just a few counts. The chain links TRBV28 to TRBJ2-5; 8 bases fit TRBD2. The germline V gene encodes CDR1 MDHEN and CDR2 SYDVKM. This CDR3 region has 13 residues. V was pared by 3 bases and J by 7 bases, with 4 bases of the junction left unmatched. The CDR3 DNA reads TGTGCCAGCAGTTTCGGCGGGGGGCGGACCCAGTACTTC. Protein: CASSFGGGRTQYF. Using reference TRBV28 and TRBJ2-5 for the parts outside the CDR3, the full variable domain is DVKVTQSSRYLVKRTGEKVFLECVQDMDHENMFWYRQDPGLGLRLIYFSYDVKMKEKGDIPEGYSVSREKKERFSLILESASTNQTSMYLCASSFGGGRTQYFGPGTRLLVL.

This clone was detected many times. This chain connects TRBV24-1 to TRBJ1-1, with D possibly matching TRBD1 (6 bases). Trimming cost V 4 bases and J 6 bases, with 11 bases left between them. The length of the CDR3 is 13 residues. The germline V gene encodes CDR1 KGHDR and CDR2 SFDVKD. CDR3 in DNA: TGTGCCACCAGTGACCCCGGGACATCTGAAGCTTTCTTT. Encoded protein: CATSDPGTSEAFF.

The chain has TRBV5-1 and TRBJ2-3; 8 nucleotides align to TRBD2. Germline loops: CDR1 SGHRS, CDR2 YFSETQ. CDR3 length: 14 amino acids. Losses at the gene ends were 7 bases for V and 4 bases for J; bases not matched to a gene: 8. Here the CDR3 DNA reads TGCGCCAGCGCCCCAGCGGGAGCGGCAGATACGCAGTATTTT. As protein: CASAPAGAADTQYF.

The genes are TRBV3-1 (or the pseudogene TRBV3-2) and TRBJ2-1; weak D call: TRBD2 (6 bases). This CDR3 comprises 17 residues. V was cut by 4 bases and J by 0 bases, with 16 bases left in between. Germline V gene data show CDR1 as LGHDT and CDR2 as YNNKEL (reference sequence). Here the CDR3 reads CASSPRQPGSSYNEQFF. As DNA, the CDR3 is TGTGCCAGCAGCCCACGACAACCCGGGAGCTCCTACAATGAGCAGTTCTTC.

The chain recombines TRBV6-5 with TRBJ1-2; D is uncertain. Deletions cut 2 bases from V and 4 bases from J, with 11 bases between. This CDR3 is built from 14 residues. In germline, CDR1 is MNHEY, CDR2 SVGAGI. Written as DNA, the CDR3 is TGTGCCAGCAGTTACGGGCACGAAGGCTATGGCTACACCTTC. It is translated as CASSYGHEGYGYTF.

This clone was seen a few times. The CDR3 here is CASSPTGGASSYGYTF. The CDR3 nucleotides read TGTGCCAGTAGCCCGACAGGGGGGGCCTCTTCTTATGGCTACACCTTC. The V and J genes are TRBV19 and TRBJ1-2, with TRBD1 matching over 9 bases. From germline, CDR1 is LNHDA and CDR2 SQIVND (reference sequence). The trim removed 6 bases at V and 5 bases at J, leaving 13 bases unmatched. The CDR3 has 16 amino acids.

CDR3 DNA sequence: TGTGCCAGCAGCTTGGGTGACAGATTCGCTTATGGCTACACCTTC. This gives the protein CASSLGDRFAYGYTF. The rearrangement joins TRBV5-5 to TRBJ1-2; perhaps TRBD1 as D (5 bases). The CDR3 consists of 15 residues. Germline lookup yields CDR1 SGHKS and CDR2 YYEKEE (reference sequence). Trimming pared 0 bases from V and 5 bases from J, leaving 14 bases between.

This chain connects TRBV5-1 to TRBJ2-5; D ambiguous. The CDR3 totals 13 residues. Germline V lookup: CDR1 SGHRS, CDR2 YFSETQ. Trimming pared 2 bases from V and 1 base from J, leaving 6 bases between. Written as DNA, the CDR3 is TGCGCCAGCAGCTTCCGCGGCCAAGAGACCCAGTACTTC. Its protein is CASSFRGQETQYF.